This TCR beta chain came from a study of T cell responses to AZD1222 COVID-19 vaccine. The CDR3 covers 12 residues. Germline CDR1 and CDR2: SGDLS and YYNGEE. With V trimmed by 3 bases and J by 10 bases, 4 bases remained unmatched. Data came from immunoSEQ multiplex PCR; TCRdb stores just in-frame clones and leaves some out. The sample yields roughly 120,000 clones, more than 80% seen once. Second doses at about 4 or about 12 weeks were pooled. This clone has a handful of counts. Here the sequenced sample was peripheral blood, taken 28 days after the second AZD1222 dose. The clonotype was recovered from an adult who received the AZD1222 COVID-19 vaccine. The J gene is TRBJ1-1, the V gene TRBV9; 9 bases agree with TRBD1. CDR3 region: CASSAGQGGAFF. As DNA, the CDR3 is TGTGCCAGCAGCGCGGGACAGGGTGGAGCTTTCTTT.